This T cell receptor (beta chain) originates from a study of T cells in localized non-small cell lung cancer. Findings of the study overall: Exceeding tumor, uninvolved adjacent lung had the highest T cell clonality. Because sequencing included only one region (of the tumor), heterogeneity remains possible.

V lost 5 bases to trimming and J lost 7 bases; unmatched junction nucleotides: 9. The CDR3 is 15 residues long. Germline loops: CDR1 LNHDA, CDR2 SQIVND (reference sequence). A remark on this clone: Its antigen is still unknown.

TCRdb's copy holds only in-frame clones and misses some; the assay was immunoSEQ multiplex PCR. The data show 55,000 to 65,000 clones, 90% to 95% seen once. This sample comprised peripheral blood, obtained before any cancer treatment. V usage is TRBV19 and J usage is TRBJ2-3; 10 nucleotides match TRBD2. The clonotype comes from a man between 40 and 70 years old with stage I lung adenocarcinoma. Here the CDR3 reads CASSLTGLALNTQYF. The CDR3 nucleotides are TGTGCCAGTAGTTTGACGGGACTAGCGTTAAATACGCAGTATTTT.